The next 26 T cell receptor beta chains were all read from a single sample in a study of control samples from healthy donors and cancer patients. Sequenced by immunoSEQ multiplex PCR; TCRdb stores in-frame clones only, minus some. The sample contains 2,700 or so clones, roughly 80% of which appear only once. Material: formalin-fixed, paraffin-embedded tissue. Receptor source: a male donor with melanoma.

The V and J genes are TRBV28 and TRBJ2-3, with 7 bases that match TRBD2. The CDR3 is made up of 15 amino acids. The V gene end was trimmed by 3 bases and the J gene end by 3 bases; junction bases not matched to a gene: 6. Germline CDR1 reads MDHEN; CDR2 reads SYDVKM. CDR3 region: CASSFRWGGTDTQYF. The CDR3 nucleotides read TGTGCCAGCAGTTTTAGGTGGGGGGGAACAGATACGCAGTATTTT.

J is TRBJ2-7 and V is TRBV30; 7 bases are shared with TRBD2. With V trimmed by 3 bases and J by 6 bases, 2 bases remained unmatched. The CDR3 spans 11 residues. CDR1 is GTSNPN, CDR2 SVGIG, per germline (reference sequence). The CDR3 DNA reads as TGTGCCTGGAGCGGGGGGAGCGAGCAGTACTTC. Translating gives CAWSGGSEQYF. The full variable domain, its missing parts supplied by reference TRBV30 and TRBJ2-7, is SQTIHQWPATLVQPVGSPLSLECTVEGTSNPNLYWYRQAAGRGLQLLFYSVGIGQISSEVPQNLSASRPQDRQFILSSKKLLLSDSGFYLCAWSGGSEQYFGPGTRLTVT.

The V call is TRBV29-1, the J call TRBJ1-4, with a weak D call TRBD1 (6 bases). Germline assignment: CDR1 SQVTM and CDR2 ANQGSEA. The ends were cut back, 7 bases at V and 8 bases at J, with 11 bases in the middle. The CDR3 contains 11 residues. The CDR3 here is CSAQGREKLFF. CDR3 nucleotide sequence: TGCAGCGCGCAGGGGCGGGAAAAACTGTTTTTT.

The chain has TRBV28 and TRBJ2-4; the D gene could be TRBD1 or TRBD2 (5 bases each). This CDR3 spans 17 amino acids. Trimming stripped 6 bases from V and 7 bases from J, with 25 bases between. The V gene's germline CDR1 is MDHEN and CDR2 SYDVKM. CDR3 protein: CASSLGVARPRGNIQYF. The CDR3 region has the DNA TGTGCCAGCAGCTTGGGGGTGGCGCGGCCACGAGGGAACATTCAGTACTTC.

The gene calls are TRBV10-3 and TRBJ1-1; no definite D call. Germline lookup yields CDR1 ENHRY and CDR2 SYGVKD. The CDR3 has 13 amino acids. V lost 6 bases to trimming and J lost 0 bases, with 8 bases between them. CDR3 coding DNA: TGTGCCATCAGCTACACGATGAACACTGAAGCTTTCTTT. Protein: CAISYTMNTEAFF.

The chain carries TRBV28 and TRBJ1-2; D may be TRBD1 (6 bases). CDR1 and CDR2 from the germline V gene are MDHEN and SYDVKM. Trimming took off 6 bases at V and 7 bases at J, with 18 bases between the two ends. This CDR3 spans 14 amino acids. In DNA, the CDR3 is TGTGCCAGCAGCTTGCCTCACAGGGAAGTTGGCTACACCTTC. It translates to CASSLPHREVGYTF.

The J gene is TRBJ2-3, the V gene TRBV29-1; tentatively, D is TRBD1 or TRBD2 (5 bases each). V was cut by 8 bases and J by 1 base, with 13 bases left in between. The CDR3 runs 13 residues. Germline loops: CDR1 SQVTM, CDR2 ANQGSEA. The CDR3 sequence: CSSSGGGTDTQYF. As DNA, the CDR3 is TGCAGCTCCAGTGGGGGAGGCACAGATACGCAGTATTTT.

The chain carries TRBV28 and TRBJ1-4; 7 bases are shared with TRBD1. Germline V lookup: CDR1 MDHEN, CDR2 SYDVKM. J lost 8 bases, V lost 5 bases, and 8 bases had no gene match. The CDR3 length is 14 residues. The chain's CDR3 is CASSPGQWGEKLFF. CDR3 nucleotides: TGTGCCAGCAGTCCGGGACAGTGGGGCGAAAAACTGTTTTTT.

The rearrangement uses TRBV5-6 and TRBJ2-3; D unclear. The germline V and J ends were trimmed by 1 base and 6 bases, with 6 bases remaining between them. Germline V gene data show CDR1 as SGHDT and CDR2 as YYEEEE. The CDR3 runs to 12 residues. CDR3 residues: CASSLLLDTQYF. The DNA for the CDR3 is TGTGCCAGCAGCTTGTTACTCGATACGCAGTATTTT.

The sample holds a few counts of this clone. CDR3 DNA: TGTGCCAGCAGCCGCCTAGGGGGGAAGAACACCGGGGAGCTGTTTTTT. As protein: CASSRLGGKNTGELFF. The chain joins TRBV3-1 (or the pseudogene TRBV3-2) to TRBJ2-2; the D gene could be TRBD1 or TRBD2 (6 bases each). Trimming stripped 4 bases from V and 1 base from J, with 13 bases between. CDR3 length: 16 residues. Germline V gene data show CDR1 as LGHDT and CDR2 as YNNKEL (reference sequence).

V is TRBV5-1 and J is TRBJ2-3, with D possibly being TRBD1 (6 bases). Germline lookup yields CDR1 SGHRS and CDR2 YFSETQ. Trimming stripped 6 bases from V and 4 bases from J, with 21 bases between. The CDR3 consists of 16 residues. The CDR3 sequence is CASTLSSGEGADTQYF. CDR3 nucleotides: TGCGCCAGCACCTTAAGCTCAGGGGAAGGGGCAGATACGCAGTATTTT.

V usage is TRBV6-2 or TRBV6-3 and J usage is TRBJ2-5; D remains ambiguous. Germline lookup yields CDR1 MNHEY and CDR2 SVGEGT. V was trimmed by 4 bases and J by 7 bases, leaving 13 bases between them. The CDR3 length is 13 residues. The CDR3 DNA follows: TGTGCCAGCAGTTCAAACACTCCGGGGACCCAGTACTTC. Amino acid sequence: CASSSNTPGTQYF.

The chain uses TRBV7-2 and TRBJ1-6; D is unclear. Trimming removed 1 base at V and 7 bases at J, with 11 bases between. The CDR3 loop spans 15 amino acids. Germline CDR1 SGHTA, CDR2 FQGNSA. The CDR3 loop reads CASSLVAVGNSPLHF. CDR3 DNA sequence: TGTGCCAGCAGCTTAGTAGCGGTGGGGAATTCACCCCTCCACTTT.

V gene TRBV15 combines with J gene TRBJ1-3, with 7 bases identical to TRBD1. The CDR3 sequence is 14 residues long. V lost 6 bases, J lost 4 bases, and 6 bases stayed unmatched. CDR1 LNHNV and CDR2 YYDKDF come from the germline V gene (reference sequence). CDR3 bases: TGTGCCACCAGGCGAGGGGGCGAAGGAAACACCATATATTTT. Translating it yields CATRRGGEGNTIYF.

This clone was counted once. The chain couples TRBV27 to TRBJ2-7; no definite D call. Per the germline V gene, CDR1 is MNHEY and CDR2 is SMNVEV (reference sequence). The CDR3 runs to 13 residues. V lost 0 bases, J lost 5 bases, and 8 bases lay in between. CDR3 loop: CASSLSDGHEQYF. For the CDR3, the DNA is TGTGCCAGCAGTTTATCGGACGGGCACGAGCAGTACTTC.

The rearrangement uses TRBV7-2 and TRBJ2-3, with D perhaps matching TRBD1 or TRBD2 (5 bases each). The CDR3 consists of 14 residues. V lost 3 bases, J lost 3 bases, and 10 bases lay in between. CDR1 is SGHTA, CDR2 FQGNSA, per germline. Here the CDR3 reads CASSLGTLTDTQYF. CDR3 DNA sequence: TGTGCCAGCAGCTTGGGGACGTTGACAGATACGCAGTATTTT.

This rearrangement joins TRBV19 to TRBJ2-7; unclear D gene. The germline V gene encodes CDR1 LNHDA and CDR2 SQIVND (reference sequence). The CDR3 covers 12 residues. The V end lost 5 bases, the J end lost 5 bases, and 10 bases lay between the germline ends. CDR3 in DNA: TGTGCCAGTAGTCGTCAGGCCAACGAGCAGTACTTC. This translates into CASSRQANEQYF.

The chain links TRBV18 to TRBJ2-1; no definite D call. Germline lookup yields CDR1 KGHSH and CDR2 LQKENI. The CDR3 consists of 16 residues. Trimming cost V 0 bases and J 2 bases, with 11 bases left between them. CDR3 residues: CASSPPGSGTYNEQFF. As DNA, the CDR3 is TGTGCCAGCTCACCACCGGGGTCAGGTACCTACAATGAGCAGTTCTTC.

V is TRBV12-3 or TRBV12-4 and J is TRBJ2-3, with D perhaps matching TRBD2 (5 bases). This CDR3 has 12 amino acids. V lost 3 bases and J lost 5, with 6 bases in between. As DNA, the CDR3 is TGTGCCAGCAGTTTCGCGGGAGATACGCAGTATTTT. Translating it yields CASSFAGDTQYF.

This chain links TRBV19 with TRBJ2-7, with D possibly TRBD1 on 6 matching bases. Germline CDR1 is LNHDA and CDR2 is SQIVND (reference sequence). V was shortened by 8 bases and J by 5 bases, with 13 bases between the two germline ends. CDR3 length: 12 amino acids. The chain's CDR3 is CASGVQGNEQYF. CDR3 nucleotides: TGTGCCAGTGGGGTACAGGGAAACGAGCAGTACTTC.

This clone was seen once. J is TRBJ2-1 and V is TRBV28; D remains unclear. The CDR3 contains 14 residues. Trimming pared 2 bases from V and 5 bases from J, leaving 10 bases between. Germline CDR1 is MDHEN and CDR2 is SYDVKM. The DNA for the CDR3 is TGTGCCAGCAGTTTAACATCAGCAGACAATGAGCAGTTCTTC. It yields the protein CASSLTSADNEQFF.

The CDR3, as DNA: TGTGCCAGCAGAAGAGCGGGAGGCACAGATACGCAGTATTTT. Translated, it gives CASRRAGGTDTQYF. The chain employs TRBV11-2 and TRBJ2-3; 8 nucleotides line up with TRBD2. V trimming: 6 bases; J trimming: 1 base; junction bases outside the gene matches: 3. The germline V gene has CDR1 SGHAT and CDR2 FQNNGV. The CDR3 extends over 14 amino acids.

V and J are TRBV28 and TRBJ2-7, with 11 nucleotides matching TRBD2. The CDR3 runs 16 residues. V lost 2 bases to trimming and J lost 4 bases; unmatched junction nucleotides: 7. Germline lookup yields CDR1 MDHEN and CDR2 SYDVKM. The CDR3 spells CASSLSGSSGRYEQYF. The CDR3 DNA reads TGTGCCAGCAGTTTAAGTGGGTCTAGCGGGAGGTACGAGCAGTACTTC.

The genes are TRBV9 and TRBJ2-1; D is perhaps TRBD1 (6 bases). With 5 bases removed from V and 0 bases from J, the gap between germline ends came to 18 bases. The CDR3 spans 17 residues. Per germline, CDR1 SGDLS and CDR2 YYNGEE. The CDR3 DNA follows: TGTGCCAGCAGTATTGGGGCGGAGACAGGCTCCTACAATGAGCAGTTCTTC. Its translation is CASSIGAETGSYNEQFF.

The chain has TRBV15 and TRBJ2-2, with D maybe TRBD2 (6 bases). V shed 8 bases and J shed 0 bases, with 7 bases lying between them. Germline V gene lookup returns CDR1 LNHNV and CDR2 YYDKDF (reference sequence). The CDR3 spans 13 residues. CDR3 nucleotides: TGTGCCACCGGCGGGGCGAACACCGGGGAGCTGTTTTTT. It encodes CATGGANTGELFF. Drawing the rest from reference TRBV15 and TRBJ2-2, the complete variable domain is DAMVIQNPRYQVTQFGKPVTLSCSQTLNHNVMYWYQQKSSQAPKLLFHYYDKDFNNEADTPDNFQSRRPNTSFCFLDIRSPGLGDTAMYLCATGGANTGELFFGEGSRLTVL.

The chain links TRBV9 to TRBJ2-5; TRBD2 agrees at 12 bases. The CDR3 covers 18 residues. Germline CDR1 reads SGDLS; CDR2 reads YYNGEE. With 0 bases clipped from V and 5 bases from J, the junction kept 11 bases outside the gene matches. Here the CDR3 DNA reads TGTGCCAGCAGCGTAGATCCTCTGACTAGCGGGAGAAAGGAGACCCAGTACTTC. It translates to CASSVDPLTSGRKETQYF.